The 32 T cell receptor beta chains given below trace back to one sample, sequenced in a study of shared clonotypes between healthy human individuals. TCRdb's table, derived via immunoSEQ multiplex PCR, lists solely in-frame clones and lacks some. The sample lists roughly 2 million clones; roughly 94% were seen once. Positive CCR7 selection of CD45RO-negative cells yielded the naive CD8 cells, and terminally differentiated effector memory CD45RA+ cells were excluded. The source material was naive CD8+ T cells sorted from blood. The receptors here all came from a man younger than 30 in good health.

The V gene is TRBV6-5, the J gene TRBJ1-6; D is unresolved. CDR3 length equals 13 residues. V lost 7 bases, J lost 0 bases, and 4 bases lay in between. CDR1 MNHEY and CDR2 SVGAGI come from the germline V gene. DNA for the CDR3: TGTGCCAGCACGCTCTCCTATAATTCACCCCTCCACTTT. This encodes CASTLSYNSPLHF.

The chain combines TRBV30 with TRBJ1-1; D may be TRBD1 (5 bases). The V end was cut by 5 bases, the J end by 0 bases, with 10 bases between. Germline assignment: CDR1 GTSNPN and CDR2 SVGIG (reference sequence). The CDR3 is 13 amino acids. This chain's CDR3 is CAWGGRMNTEAFF. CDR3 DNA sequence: TGTGCCTGGGGGGGACGGATGAACACTGAAGCTTTCTTT. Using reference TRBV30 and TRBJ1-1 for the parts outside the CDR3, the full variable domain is SQTIHQWPATLVQPVGSPLSLECTVEGTSNPNLYWYRQAAGRGLQLLFYSVGIGQISSEVPQNLSASRPQDRQFILSSKKLLLSDSGFYLCAWGGRMNTEAFFGQGTRLTVV.

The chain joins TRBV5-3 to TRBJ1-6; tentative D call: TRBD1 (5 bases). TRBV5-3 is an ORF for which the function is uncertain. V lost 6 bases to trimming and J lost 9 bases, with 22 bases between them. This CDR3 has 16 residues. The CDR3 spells CARIRDYRRRGSPLHF. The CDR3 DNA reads TGTGCCAGAATTCGAGATTACCGGCGAAGGGGTTCACCCCTCCACTTT.

The CDR3 coding sequence is TGTGCCAGCAGTCCATGGGACGGCCTGGGAGGGGCCAACGTCCTGACTTTC. This gives the protein CASSPWDGLGGANVLTF. V usage is TRBV27 and J usage is TRBJ2-6, with D perhaps being TRBD1 or TRBD2 (5 bases each). Germline V lookup: CDR1 MNHEY, CDR2 SMNVEV (reference sequence). CDR3 length: 17 amino acids. Trimming removed 5 bases at V and 4 bases at J, with 18 bases between. Using reference TRBV27 and TRBJ2-6 for the parts outside the CDR3, the full variable domain is EAQVTQNPRYLITVTGKKLTVTCSQNMNHEYMSWYRQDPGLGLRQIYYSMNVEVTDKGDVPEGYKVSRKEKRNFPLILESPSPNQTSLYFCASSPWDGLGGANVLTFGAGSRLTVL.

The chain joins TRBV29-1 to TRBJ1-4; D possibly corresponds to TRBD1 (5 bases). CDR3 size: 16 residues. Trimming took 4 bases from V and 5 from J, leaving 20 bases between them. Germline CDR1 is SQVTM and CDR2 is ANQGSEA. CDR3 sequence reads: CSVGGLPNGENEKLFF. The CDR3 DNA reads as TGCAGCGTTGGGGGACTTCCTAATGGGGAAAATGAAAAACTGTTTTTT.

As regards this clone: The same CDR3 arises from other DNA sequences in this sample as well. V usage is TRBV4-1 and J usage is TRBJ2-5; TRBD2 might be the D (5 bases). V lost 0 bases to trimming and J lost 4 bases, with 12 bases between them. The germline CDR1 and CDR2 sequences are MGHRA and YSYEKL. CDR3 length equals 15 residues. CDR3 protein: CASSQDRGVGETQYF. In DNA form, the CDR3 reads TGCGCCAGCAGCCAAGATCGGGGTGTAGGAGAGACCCAGTACTTC.

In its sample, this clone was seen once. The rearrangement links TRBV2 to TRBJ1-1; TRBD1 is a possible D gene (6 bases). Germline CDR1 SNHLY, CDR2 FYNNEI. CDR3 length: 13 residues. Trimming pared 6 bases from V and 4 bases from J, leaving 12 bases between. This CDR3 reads CASSRGTSTEAFF. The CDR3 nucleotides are TGTGCCAGCAGCAGGGGAACGAGCACTGAAGCTTTCTTT.

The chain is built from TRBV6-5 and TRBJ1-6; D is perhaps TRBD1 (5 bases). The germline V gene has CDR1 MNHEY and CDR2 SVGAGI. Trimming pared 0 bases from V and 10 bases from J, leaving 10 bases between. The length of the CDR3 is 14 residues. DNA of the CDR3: TGTGCCAGCAGTTACTCGAGTGGGGCATCACCCCTCCACTTT. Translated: CASSYSSGASPLHF.

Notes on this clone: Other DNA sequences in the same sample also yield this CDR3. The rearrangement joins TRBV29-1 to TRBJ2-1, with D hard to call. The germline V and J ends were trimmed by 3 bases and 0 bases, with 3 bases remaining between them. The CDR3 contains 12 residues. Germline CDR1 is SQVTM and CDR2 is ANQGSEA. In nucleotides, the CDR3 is TGCAGCGTTGATAGCTCCTACAATGAGCAGTTCTTC. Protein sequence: CSVDSSYNEQFF.

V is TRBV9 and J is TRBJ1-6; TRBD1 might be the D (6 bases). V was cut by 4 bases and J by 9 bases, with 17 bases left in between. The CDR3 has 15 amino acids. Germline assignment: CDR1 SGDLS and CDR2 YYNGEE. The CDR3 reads CASSPQEGEGSPLHF. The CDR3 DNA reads TGTGCCAGCAGCCCTCAAGAGGGGGAGGGTTCACCCCTCCACTTT. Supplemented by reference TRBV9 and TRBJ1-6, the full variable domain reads DSGVTQTPKHLITATGQRVTLRCSPRSGDLSVYWYQQSLDQGLQFLIQYYNGEERAKGNILERFSAQQFPDLHSELNLSSLELGDSALYFCASSPQEGEGSPLHFGNGTRLTVT.

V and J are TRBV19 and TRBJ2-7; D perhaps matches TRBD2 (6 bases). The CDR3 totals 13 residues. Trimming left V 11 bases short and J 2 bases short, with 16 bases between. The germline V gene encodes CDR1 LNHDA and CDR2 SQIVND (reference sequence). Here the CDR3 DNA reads TGTGCCTCCTCCGCGGGAAGTCCCTACGAGCAGTACTTC. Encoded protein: CASSAGSPYEQYF.

CDR3 region: CASSEAPGGADTQYF. CDR3 DNA sequence: TGTGCCAGCAGTGAAGCCCCTGGAGGGGCAGATACGCAGTATTTT. The chain is built from TRBV2 and TRBJ2-3; tentative D call: TRBD2 (6 bases). CDR3 length equals 15 residues. Germline assignment: CDR1 SNHLY and CDR2 FYNNEI. V lost 0 bases and J lost 4, with 11 bases in between.

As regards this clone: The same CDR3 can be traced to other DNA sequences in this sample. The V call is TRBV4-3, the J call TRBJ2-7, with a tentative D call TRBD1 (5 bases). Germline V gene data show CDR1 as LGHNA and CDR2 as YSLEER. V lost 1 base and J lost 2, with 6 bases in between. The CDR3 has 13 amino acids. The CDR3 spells CASSQGQTYEQYF. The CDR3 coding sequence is TGCGCCAGCAGCCAAGGACAGACCTACGAGCAGTACTTC.

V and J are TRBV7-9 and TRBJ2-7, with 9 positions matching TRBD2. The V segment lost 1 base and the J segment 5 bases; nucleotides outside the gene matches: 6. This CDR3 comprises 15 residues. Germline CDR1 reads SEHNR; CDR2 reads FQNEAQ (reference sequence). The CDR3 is CASSLGEREVHEQYF. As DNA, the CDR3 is TGTGCCAGCAGCTTAGGCGAGCGGGAGGTCCACGAGCAGTACTTC.

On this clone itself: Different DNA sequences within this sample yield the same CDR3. CDR3 sequence (DNA): TGTGCCAGCAGTTTTGGGACAGGGTCCTACGAGCAGTACTTC. This codes for CASSFGTGSYEQYF. This sequence joins TRBV27 and TRBJ2-7; 9 positions match TRBD1. This CDR3 comprises 14 residues. V lost 3 bases and J lost 1; bases outside the gene matches: 1. The V gene's germline CDR1 is MNHEY and CDR2 SMNVEV (reference sequence).

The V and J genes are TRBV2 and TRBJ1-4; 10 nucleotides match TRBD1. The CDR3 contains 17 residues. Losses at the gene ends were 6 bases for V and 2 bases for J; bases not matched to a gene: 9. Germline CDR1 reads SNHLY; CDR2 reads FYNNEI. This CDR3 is CASSSRDRGGTNEKLFF. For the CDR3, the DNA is TGTGCCAGCAGCTCCCGGGACAGGGGAGGCACTAATGAAAAACTGTTTTTT.

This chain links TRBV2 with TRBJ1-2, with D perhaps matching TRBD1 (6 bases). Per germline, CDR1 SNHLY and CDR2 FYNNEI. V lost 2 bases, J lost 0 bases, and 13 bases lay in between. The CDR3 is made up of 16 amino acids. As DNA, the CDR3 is TGTGCCAGCAGTGAAAGGGGGGGGCCTACTAACTATGGCTACACCTTC. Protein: CASSERGGPTNYGYTF. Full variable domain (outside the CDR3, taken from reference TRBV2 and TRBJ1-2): EPEVTQTPSHQVTQMGQEVILRCVPISNHLYFYWYRQILGQKVEFLVSFYNNEISEKSEIFDDQFSVERPDGSNFTLKIRSTKLEDSAMYFCASSERGGPTNYGYTFGSGTRLTVV.

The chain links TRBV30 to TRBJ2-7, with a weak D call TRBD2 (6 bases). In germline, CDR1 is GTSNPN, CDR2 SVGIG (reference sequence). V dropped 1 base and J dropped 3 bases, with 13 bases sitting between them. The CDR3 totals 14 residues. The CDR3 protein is CAWSAIAEYYEQYF. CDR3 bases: TGTGCCTGGAGTGCGATAGCGGAGTACTACGAGCAGTACTTC.

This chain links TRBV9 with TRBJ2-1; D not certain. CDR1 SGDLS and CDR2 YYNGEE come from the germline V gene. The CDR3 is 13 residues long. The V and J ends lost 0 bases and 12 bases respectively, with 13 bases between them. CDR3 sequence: CASSVDVDSGQFF. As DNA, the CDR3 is TGTGCCAGCAGCGTAGATGTCGACTCCGGGCAGTTCTTC.

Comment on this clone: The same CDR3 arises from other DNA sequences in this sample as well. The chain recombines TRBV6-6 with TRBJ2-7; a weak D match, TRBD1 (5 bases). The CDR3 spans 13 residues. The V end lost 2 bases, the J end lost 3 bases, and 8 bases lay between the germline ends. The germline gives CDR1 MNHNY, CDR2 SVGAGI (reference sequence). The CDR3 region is CASSYSRDYEQYF. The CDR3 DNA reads TGTGCCAGCAGTTACAGCAGGGACTACGAGCAGTACTTC.

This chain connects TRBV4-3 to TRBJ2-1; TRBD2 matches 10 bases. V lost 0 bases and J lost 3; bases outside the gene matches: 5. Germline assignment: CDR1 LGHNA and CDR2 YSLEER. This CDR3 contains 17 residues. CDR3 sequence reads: CASSQELAGVGYNEQFF. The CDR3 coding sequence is TGCGCCAGCAGCCAAGAGCTAGCGGGAGTAGGCTACAATGAGCAGTTCTTC.

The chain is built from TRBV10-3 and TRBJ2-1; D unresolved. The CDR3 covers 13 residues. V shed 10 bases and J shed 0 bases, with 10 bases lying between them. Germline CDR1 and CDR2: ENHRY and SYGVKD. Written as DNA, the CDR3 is TGTGCCACCCATGCTAGCTCCTACAATGAGCAGTTCTTC. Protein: CATHASSYNEQFF.

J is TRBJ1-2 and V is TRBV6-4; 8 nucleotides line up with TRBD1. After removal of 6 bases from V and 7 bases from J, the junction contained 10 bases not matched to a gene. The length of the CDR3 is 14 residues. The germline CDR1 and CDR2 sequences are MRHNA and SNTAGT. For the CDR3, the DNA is TGTGCCAGCAGACCAGGACAGGGCGATTTTGGCTACACCTTC. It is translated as CASRPGQGDFGYTF.

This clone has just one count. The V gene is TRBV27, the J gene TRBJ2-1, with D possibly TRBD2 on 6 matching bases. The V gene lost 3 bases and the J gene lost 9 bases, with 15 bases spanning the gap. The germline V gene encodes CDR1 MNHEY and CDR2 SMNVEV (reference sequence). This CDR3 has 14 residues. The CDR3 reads CASSFSQGGTEQFF. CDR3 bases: TGTGCCAGCAGTTTCTCCCAGGGCGGGACTGAGCAGTTCTTC.

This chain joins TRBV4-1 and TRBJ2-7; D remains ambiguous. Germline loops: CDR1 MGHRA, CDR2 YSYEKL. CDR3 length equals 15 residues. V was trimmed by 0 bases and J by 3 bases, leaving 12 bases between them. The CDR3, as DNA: TGCGCCAGCAGCCAAGATCGATATGGGCACTACGAGCAGTACTTC. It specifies CASSQDRYGHYEQYF.

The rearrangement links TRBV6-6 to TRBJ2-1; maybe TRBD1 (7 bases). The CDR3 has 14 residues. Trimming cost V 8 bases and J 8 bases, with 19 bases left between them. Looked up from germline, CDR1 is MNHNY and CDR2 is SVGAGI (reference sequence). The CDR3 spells CASVPGGFLDEQFF. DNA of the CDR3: TGTGCCAGCGTTCCAGGGGGGTTCCTTGATGAGCAGTTCTTC.

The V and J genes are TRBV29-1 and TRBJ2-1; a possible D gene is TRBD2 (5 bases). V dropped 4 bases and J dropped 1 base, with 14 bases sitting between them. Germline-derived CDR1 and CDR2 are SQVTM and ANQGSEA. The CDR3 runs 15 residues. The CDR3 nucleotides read TGCAGCGTTGGCGGGTCCCCCCTTTCCTACAATGAGCAGTTCTTC. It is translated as CSVGGSPLSYNEQFF.

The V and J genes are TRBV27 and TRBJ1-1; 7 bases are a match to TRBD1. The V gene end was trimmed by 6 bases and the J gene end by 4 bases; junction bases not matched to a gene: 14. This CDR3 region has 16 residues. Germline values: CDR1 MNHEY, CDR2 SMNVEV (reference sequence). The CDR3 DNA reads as TGTGCCAGCAGGGAGGGACAGCCCCTTGGATCCACTGAAGCTTTCTTT. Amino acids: CASREGQPLGSTEAFF.

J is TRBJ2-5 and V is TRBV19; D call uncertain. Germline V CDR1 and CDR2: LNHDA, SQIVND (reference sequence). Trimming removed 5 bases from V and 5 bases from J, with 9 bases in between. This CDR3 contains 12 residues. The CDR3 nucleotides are TGTGCCAGTAGTGGGGTGATGGAGACCCAGTACTTC. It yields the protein CASSGVMETQYF.

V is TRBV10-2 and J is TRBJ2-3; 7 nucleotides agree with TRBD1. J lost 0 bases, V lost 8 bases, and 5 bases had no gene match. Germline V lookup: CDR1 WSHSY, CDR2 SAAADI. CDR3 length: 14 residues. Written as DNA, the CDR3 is TGCGCCAGCTTGACAGGGTCTAGCACAGATACGCAGTATTTT. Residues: CASLTGSSTDTQYF.

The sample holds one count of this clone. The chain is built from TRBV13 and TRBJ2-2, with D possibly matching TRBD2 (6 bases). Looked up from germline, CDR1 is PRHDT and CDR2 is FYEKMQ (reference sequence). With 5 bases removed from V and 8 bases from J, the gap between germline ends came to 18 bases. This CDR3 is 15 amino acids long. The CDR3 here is CASSPPGAGLGELFF. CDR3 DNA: TGTGCCAGCAGCCCTCCGGGAGCCGGACTGGGGGAGCTGTTTTTT.

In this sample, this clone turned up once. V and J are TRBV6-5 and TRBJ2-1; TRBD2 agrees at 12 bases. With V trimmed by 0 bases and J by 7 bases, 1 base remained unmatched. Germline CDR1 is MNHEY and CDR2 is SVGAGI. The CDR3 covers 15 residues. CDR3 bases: TGTGCCAGCAGTTACTCGACTAGCGGGAGTAATGAGCAGTTCTTC. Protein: CASSYSTSGSNEQFF.